Presented here are 25 T cell receptor beta chains from one specimen sequenced in a study of CD8 T cells in ankylosing spondylitis. Study results and limitations: Seemingly characteristic of ankylosing spondylitis blood was a TCR beta motif consisting of about 8 highly homologous variants.

TCRdb re-derived calls from the 5' RACE reads in MiXCR, one entry per CDR3 protein. The sample lists fewer than 500,000 distinct CDR3 sequences; 26% were seen once. Their recognized antigens are unknown. Sequencing was performed on blood, either unsorted or a sorted T cell fraction (not recorded which). The receptors were gathered from a male donor with ankylosing spondylitis.

The chain combines TRBV3-1 with TRBJ2-1; 9 bases align to TRBD2. Per germline, CDR1 LGHDT and CDR2 YNNKEL (reference sequence). The CDR3 sequence is 14 residues long. Trimming cost V 4 bases and J 9 bases; bases outside gene matches: 7. CDR3 loop: CASSLGTSFGEQFF. DNA for the CDR3: TGTGCCAGCAGCCTCGGGACTAGCTTCGGTGAGCAGTTCTTC.

A few counts support this clonotype. The chain is built from TRBV29-1 and TRBJ1-1; 8 nucleotides match TRBD1. J lost 10 bases, V lost 2 bases, and 12 bases had no gene match. Germline CDR1 and CDR2: SQVTM and ANQGSEA. This CDR3 is 14 amino acids long. The CDR3 here is CSVENPGQVDAAFF. Here the CDR3 DNA reads TGCAGCGTTGAAAACCCGGGACAGGTAGATGCAGCTTTCTTT.

This chain links TRBV5-1 with TRBJ1-3, with D unresolved. CDR1 SGHRS and CDR2 YFSETQ come from the germline V gene. V dropped 4 bases and J dropped 0 bases, with 17 bases sitting between them. The CDR3 spans 17 residues. The CDR3 is CASSTGAAPSSGNTIYF. The DNA for the CDR3 is TGCGCCAGCAGCACCGGCGCGGCACCGAGCTCTGGAAACACCATATATTTT.

Comments on this clonotype: Germline and junction disagree at one end, which may indicate a read error. The V call is TRBV5-1, the J call TRBJ2-7; 12 bases fit TRBD2. The CDR3 is 17 amino acids. Germline V gene data show CDR1 as SGHRS and CDR2 as YFSETQ. The CDR3 DNA reads as TGCACCAGCAGCCTAACCGGGACTAGCGGGTATTCCTACGAGCAGTACTTC. It yields the protein CTSSLTGTSGYSYEQYF.

The genes are TRBV29-1 and TRBJ1-1, with unresolved D. Germline CDR1 SQVTM, CDR2 ANQGSEA. The CDR3 sequence is 11 residues long. The V gene lost 4 bases and the J gene lost 6 bases, with 9 bases spanning the gap. CDR3 in amino acids: CSVGKRAEAFF. The DNA for the CDR3 is TGCAGCGTTGGGAAAAGGGCTGAAGCTTTCTTT.

The rearrangement uses TRBV3-1 and TRBJ2-7; possible D gene TRBD2, 6 bases. Per the germline V gene, CDR1 is LGHDT and CDR2 is YNNKEL (reference sequence). The CDR3 has 15 amino acids. The V and J ends lost 2 bases and 2 bases respectively, with 13 bases between them. The CDR3, as DNA: TGTGCCAGCAGCCAATTGTATGGAGGGACCTACGAGCAGTACTTC. Translated, it gives CASSQLYGGTYEQYF.

The chain has TRBV20-1 and TRBJ2-7; a possible D gene is TRBD2 (6 bases). V lost 3 bases and J 0 bases, leaving 27 bases between the germline ends. Germline CDR1 reads DFQATT; CDR2 reads SNEGSKA (reference sequence). The CDR3 runs to 19 residues. The CDR3 region has the DNA TGCAGTGCTAGCCCTCGGAGGACCCGGGGAGGAGCCGACTCCTACGAGCAGTACTTC. This encodes CSASPRRTRGGADSYEQYF.

This clonotype was observed at least ten times. The V gene is TRBV29-1, the J gene TRBJ1-2; 12 bases align to TRBD1. This CDR3 comprises 16 residues. Unmatched junction bases numbered 5, after V lost 0 bases and J lost 3 bases. CDR1 is SQVTM and CDR2 is ANQGSEA in the germline V gene. This CDR3 reads CSVEDSGTGGYYGYTF. CDR3 bases: TGCAGCGTTGAAGATTCAGGGACAGGGGGCTACTATGGCTACACCTTC.

The chain uses TRBV5-1 and TRBJ2-1; 7 nucleotides line up with TRBD2. Trimming at V came to 0 bases and at J to 6 bases, leaving 9 bases not matched to a gene. This CDR3 is built from 16 residues. CDR1 is SGHRS and CDR2 is YFSETQ in the germline V gene. CDR3 region: CASSLGGREGLNEQFF. CDR3 sequence (DNA): TGCGCCAGCAGCTTGGGAGGCAGGGAGGGTCTCAATGAGCAGTTCTTC.

The chain has TRBV7-7 and TRBJ2-1, with a weak D call TRBD2 (6 bases). Looked up from germline, CDR1 is SSHAT and CDR2 is FNYEAQ (reference sequence). V was cut by 5 bases and J by 7 bases, with 12 bases left in between. There are 13 residues in the CDR3. The CDR3 region has the DNA TGTGCCAGCAGCCCCCATCGGGGGAATGAGCAGTTCTTC. Residues: CASSPHRGNEQFF.

The V gene is TRBV9, the J gene TRBJ2-3; TRBD2 matches at 13 bases. CDR1 is SGDLS, CDR2 YYNGEE, per germline. The CDR3 consists of 17 residues. V gave up 4 bases and J gave up 10 bases; unmatched junction bases: 15. CDR3 in DNA: TGTGCCAGCAGCCTCGGACTAGCGGGAGCCACTCAAGGATCGCAGTATTTT. It specifies CASSLGLAGATQGSQYF. The full variable domain, its missing parts supplied by reference TRBV9 and TRBJ2-3, is DSGVTQTPKHLITATGQRVTLRCSPRSGDLSVYWYQQSLDQGLQFLIQYYNGEERAKGNILERFSAQQFPDLHSELNLSSLELGDSALYFCASSLGLAGATQGSQYFGPGTRLTVL.

This clonotype was recorded a few times. The chain recombines TRBV2 with TRBJ2-7; the D gene is possibly TRBD2 (5 bases). V lost 8 bases, J lost 3 bases, and 23 bases lay in between. This CDR3 region has 16 residues. Germline V gene sequence: CDR1 SNHLY, CDR2 FYNNEI. CDR3 bases: TGTGCCAGCCAAAGGGCTAGCCAGATTCACTACTACGAGCAGTACTTC. Protein product: CASQRASQIHYYEQYF.

This clonotype appeared many times. The V and J genes are TRBV12-3 or TRBV12-4 and TRBJ2-2; D is undetermined. Trimming took off 5 bases at V and 7 bases at J, with 8 bases between the two ends. This CDR3 comprises 12 residues. The chain's CDR3 is CASSLPGGELFF. In DNA, the CDR3 is TGTGCCAGCAGTCTCCCCGGCGGGGAGCTGTTTTTT.

The genes are TRBV19 and TRBJ2-7; D is ambiguous. The CDR3 runs 14 residues. The germline gives CDR1 LNHDA, CDR2 SQIVND (reference sequence). The V end lost 4 bases, the J end lost 5 bases, and 15 bases lay between the germline ends. Here the CDR3 reads CASSTSWPGNEQYF. The CDR3 coding sequence is TGTGCCAGTAGTACCTCCTGGCCGGGTAACGAGCAGTACTTC.

This clonotype was detected only a few times. The chain carries TRBV5-1 and TRBJ1-6; TRBD1 matches at 8 bases. This CDR3 region has 15 residues. Unmatched junction bases numbered 3, after V lost 4 bases and J lost 3 bases. Germline V lookup: CDR1 SGHRS, CDR2 YFSETQ. CDR3 nucleotides: TGCGCCAGCAGCACCGGACAGGGCTATAATTCACCCCTCCACTTT. It yields the protein CASSTGQGYNSPLHF.

This clonotype was counted a few times. The chain has TRBV12-3 or TRBV12-4 and TRBJ1-4, with 8 bases that match TRBD1. The CDR3 loop spans 17 amino acids. V trimming: 6 bases; J trimming: 4 bases; junction bases outside the gene matches: 13. CDR3 amino acids: CASSRGAGGHGNEKLFF. CDR3 sequence (DNA): TGTGCCAGCAGCCGGGGAGCAGGGGGCCATGGTAATGAAAAACTGTTTTTT.

This chain links TRBV3-1 with TRBJ1-1; no clear D. CDR1 is LGHDT and CDR2 is YNNKEL in the germline V gene (reference sequence). The CDR3 is made up of 14 amino acids. Deletions cut 0 bases from V and 2 bases from J, with 7 bases between. The CDR3: CASSQEGFNTEAFF. CDR3 DNA: TGTGCCAGCAGCCAAGAAGGGTTTAACACTGAAGCTTTCTTT.

This chain connects TRBV10-3 to TRBJ2-1; D gene uncertain. Trimming stripped 7 bases from V and 0 bases from J, with 7 bases between. The germline CDR1 and CDR2 sequences are ENHRY and SYGVKD. The length of the CDR3 is 13 residues. The CDR3 region is CAIKESSYNEQFF. DNA for the CDR3: TGTGCCATCAAAGAGAGCTCCTACAATGAGCAGTTCTTC.

The chain couples TRBV20-1 to TRBJ1-1; 9 bases are shared with TRBD1. The CDR3 covers 11 residues. The J segment lost 9 bases and the V segment lost 3 bases, leaving 2 bases of the junction unmatched. CDR1 and CDR2 (germline): DFQATT, SNEGSKA (reference sequence). The CDR3 DNA reads TGCAGTGCTAGGGGGACAGGGAAAGCTTTCTTT. Translating it yields CSARGTGKAFF.

This sequence joins TRBV20-1 and TRBJ2-5, with 8 bases aligning to TRBD2. The CDR3 contains 15 residues. V was pared by 0 bases and J by 5 bases, with 8 bases of the junction left unmatched. CDR1 and CDR2 (germline): DFQATT, SNEGSKA (reference sequence). The CDR3 sequence: CSARDLQRERETQYF. The CDR3 DNA is TGCAGTGCTAGAGATCTCCAGCGGGAGAGGGAGACCCAGTACTTC.

The genes are TRBV2 and TRBJ2-1; no definite D call. This CDR3 contains 11 residues. With 2 bases removed from V and 12 bases from J, the gap between germline ends came to 8 bases. The germline CDR1 and CDR2 sequences are SNHLY and FYNNEI. CDR3 sequence (DNA): TGTGCCAGCAGTGAAATCCAAGGGCAGTTCTTC. This translates into CASSEIQGQFF.

CDR3 nucleotide sequence: TGCGCCAGCAGCTTGGATCCGGGGTACTCTGGAAACACCATATATTTT. This encodes CASSLDPGYSGNTIYF. The chain links TRBV5-1 to TRBJ1-3, with unresolved D. The V gene's germline CDR1 is SGHRS and CDR2 YFSETQ. The CDR3 runs 16 residues. Between the trimmed V and J ends, which lost 0 bases and 0 bases, there was a span of 10 bases.

The chain carries TRBV7-2 and TRBJ1-5, with 7 nucleotides matching TRBD1. J was trimmed by 0 bases and V by 5 bases; bases with no gene match: 1. CDR1 is SGHTA, CDR2 FQGNSA, per germline. This CDR3 is 14 amino acids long. The CDR3 nucleotides read TGTGCCAGCAGCCACAGGGGTAGCAATCAGCCCCAGCATTTT. The encoded protein is CASSHRGSNQPQHF. Using reference TRBV7-2 and TRBJ1-5 for the parts outside the CDR3, the full variable domain is GAGVSQSPSNKVTEKGKDVELRCDPISGHTALYWYRQSLGQGLEFLIYFQGNSAPDKSGLPSDRFSAERTGGSVSTLTIQRTQQEDSAVYLCASSHRGSNQPQHFGDGTRLSIL.

This chain joins TRBV7-2 and TRBJ2-1, with TRBD2 as a possible D gene (5 bases). The germline CDR1 and CDR2 sequences are SGHTA and FQGNSA. The length of the CDR3 is 16 residues. The V and J ends lost 7 bases and 1 base respectively, with 17 bases between them. The CDR3 DNA reads TGTGCCAGCACCCGCCCAGTGTGGAGGTCCTACAATGAGCAGTTCTTC. Amino acids: CASTRPVWRSYNEQFF.

This clonotype was counted a few times. V is TRBV11-2 and J is TRBJ1-2; D gene ambiguous. The CDR3 loop spans 11 amino acids. The germline gives CDR1 SGHAT, CDR2 FQNNGV. V lost 5 bases to trimming and J lost 4 bases, with 5 bases between them. In nucleotides, the CDR3 is TGTGCCAGCAGCGCTCCCTATGGCTACACCTTC. Its translation is CASSAPYGYTF.